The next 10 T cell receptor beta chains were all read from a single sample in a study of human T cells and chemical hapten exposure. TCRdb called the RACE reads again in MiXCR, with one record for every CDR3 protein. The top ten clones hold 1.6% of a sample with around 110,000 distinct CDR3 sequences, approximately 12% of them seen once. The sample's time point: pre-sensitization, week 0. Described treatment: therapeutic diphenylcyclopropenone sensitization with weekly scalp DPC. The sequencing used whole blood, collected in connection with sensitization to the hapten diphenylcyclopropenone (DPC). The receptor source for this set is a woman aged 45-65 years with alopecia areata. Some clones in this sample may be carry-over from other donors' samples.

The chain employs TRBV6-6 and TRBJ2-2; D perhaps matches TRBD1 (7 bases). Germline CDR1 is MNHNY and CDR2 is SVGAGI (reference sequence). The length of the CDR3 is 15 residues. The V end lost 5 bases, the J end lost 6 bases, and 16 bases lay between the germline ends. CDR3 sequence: CASSVRQGGSGELFF. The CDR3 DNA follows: TGTGCCAGCAGTGTACGACAGGGAGGTTCCGGGGAGCTGTTTTTT.

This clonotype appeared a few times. CDR3: CSARLGGRSGNQPQHF. CDR3 nucleotide sequence: TGCAGTGCTAGGCTGGGCGGCCGCTCGGGCAATCAGCCCCAGCATTTT. The chain uses TRBV20-1 and TRBJ1-5; D ambiguous. CDR3 size: 16 residues. Trimming took 3 bases from V and 2 from J, leaving 17 bases between them. Germline V gives CDR1 DFQATT, CDR2 SNEGSKA (reference sequence).

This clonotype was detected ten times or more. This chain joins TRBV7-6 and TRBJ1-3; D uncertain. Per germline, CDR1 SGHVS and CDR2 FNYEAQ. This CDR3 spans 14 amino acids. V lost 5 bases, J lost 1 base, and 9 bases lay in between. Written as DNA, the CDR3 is TGTGCCAGCAGCCCCCTCGGATCTGGAAACACCATATATTTT. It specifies CASSPLGSGNTIYF.

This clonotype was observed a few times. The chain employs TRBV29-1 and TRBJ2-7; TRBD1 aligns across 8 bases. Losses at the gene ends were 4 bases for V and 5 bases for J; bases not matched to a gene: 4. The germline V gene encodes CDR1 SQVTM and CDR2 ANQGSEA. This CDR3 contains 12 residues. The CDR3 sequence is CSVVGQGHEQYF. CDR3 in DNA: TGCAGCGTTGTAGGACAGGGCCACGAGCAGTACTTC.

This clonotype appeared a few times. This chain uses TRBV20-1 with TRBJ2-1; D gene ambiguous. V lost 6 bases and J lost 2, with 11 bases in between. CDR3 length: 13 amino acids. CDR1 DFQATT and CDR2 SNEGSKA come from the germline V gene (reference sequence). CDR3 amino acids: CSAPDQPYNEQFF. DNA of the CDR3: TGCAGTGCGCCCGACCAGCCCTACAATGAGCAGTTCTTC.

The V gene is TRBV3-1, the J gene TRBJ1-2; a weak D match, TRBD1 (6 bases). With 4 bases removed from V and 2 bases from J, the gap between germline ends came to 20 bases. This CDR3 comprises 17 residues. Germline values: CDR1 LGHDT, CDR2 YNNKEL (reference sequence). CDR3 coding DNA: TGTGCCAGCAGCCCACCCCCGGGCAGGGGAATAAACTATGGCTACACCTTC. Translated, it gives CASSPPPGRGINYGYTF. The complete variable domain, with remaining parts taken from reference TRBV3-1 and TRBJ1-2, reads DTAVSQTPKYLVTQMGNDKSIKCEQNLGHDTMYWYKQDSKKFLKIMFSYNNKELIINETVPNRFSPKSPDKAHLNLHINSLELGDSAVYFCASSPPPGRGINYGYTFGSGTRLTVV.

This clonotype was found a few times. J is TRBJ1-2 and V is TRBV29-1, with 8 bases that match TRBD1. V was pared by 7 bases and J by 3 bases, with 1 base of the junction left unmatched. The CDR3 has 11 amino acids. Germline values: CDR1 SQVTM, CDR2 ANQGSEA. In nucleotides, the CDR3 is TGCAGCGGGGGACAGGACTATGGCTACACCTTC. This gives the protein CSGGQDYGYTF.

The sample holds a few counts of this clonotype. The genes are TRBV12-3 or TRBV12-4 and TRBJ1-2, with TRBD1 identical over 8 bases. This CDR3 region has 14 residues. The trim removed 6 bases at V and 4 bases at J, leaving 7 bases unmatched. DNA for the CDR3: TGTGCCAGCAGCTTCGGACAGGGTAGCTATGGCTACACCTTC. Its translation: CASSFGQGSYGYTF.

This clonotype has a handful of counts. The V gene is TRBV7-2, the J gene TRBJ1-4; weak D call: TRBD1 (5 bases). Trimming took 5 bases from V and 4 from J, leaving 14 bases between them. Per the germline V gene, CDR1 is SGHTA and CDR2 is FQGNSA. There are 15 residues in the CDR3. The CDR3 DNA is TGTGCCAGCAGCGGACGACAGTACCGTAATGAAAAACTGTTTTTT. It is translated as CASSGRQYRNEKLFF.

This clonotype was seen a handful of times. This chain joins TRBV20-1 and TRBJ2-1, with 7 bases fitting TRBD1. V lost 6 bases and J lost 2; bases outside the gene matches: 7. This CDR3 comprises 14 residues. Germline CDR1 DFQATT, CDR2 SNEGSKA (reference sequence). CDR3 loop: CSAEDRLAYNEQFF. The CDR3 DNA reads TGCAGTGCCGAGGACAGGTTAGCCTACAATGAGCAGTTCTTC.